A single sample gave rise to the 29 T cell receptor beta chains below, sequenced in a study of blood T cell repertoires in COVID-19. Using immunoSEQ multiplex PCR, the repertoire was profiled, and TCRdb retains in-frame clones only, with some absent. The data show around 100,000 clones, over 75% seen once. Sequencing was performed on peripheral blood. These receptors were collected from a human donor in a cohort sampled during active or convalescent COVID-19.

The chain employs TRBV2 and TRBJ2-7; D perhaps matches TRBD2 (5 bases). This CDR3 has 15 residues. Trimming took off 3 bases at V and 1 base at J, with 13 bases between the two ends. CDR1 and CDR2 (germline): SNHLY, FYNNEI. For the CDR3, the DNA is TGTGCCAGCAGTGACGACGGGGTCGAATCCTACGAGCAGTACTTC. Its translation: CASSDDGVESYEQYF.

CDR3 sequence: CASWQGGNTIYF. CDR3 DNA: TGTGCCAGCTGGCAGGGTGGAAACACCATATATTTT. J is TRBJ1-3 and V is TRBV2; perhaps TRBD1 as D (5 bases). Trimming removed 8 bases from V and 3 bases from J, with 8 bases in between. Germline CDR1 and CDR2: SNHLY and FYNNEI. There are 12 residues in the CDR3.

This clone has only a few counts. The gene calls are TRBV2 and TRBJ2-4, with 11 bases fitting TRBD2. The V segment lost 6 bases and the J segment 3 bases; nucleotides outside the gene matches: 13. This CDR3 is built from 18 residues. CDR1 and CDR2 from the germline V gene are SNHLY and FYNNEI. The CDR3 loop is CASSAAYGSGGVKNIQYF. The CDR3 DNA reads TGTGCCAGCAGCGCCGCTTATGGTAGCGGGGGGGTCAAAAACATTCAGTACTTC.

The rearrangement links TRBV11-2 to TRBJ1-2; D is ambiguous. CDR1 and CDR2 (germline): SGHAT, FQNNGV. The CDR3 totals 14 residues. The V gene lost 5 bases and the J gene lost 8 bases, with 18 bases spanning the gap. This chain's CDR3 is CASSAPEVVLGYTF. CDR3 in DNA: TGTGCCAGCAGCGCGCCCGAAGTTGTTCTCGGCTACACCTTC.

V gene TRBV9 combines with J gene TRBJ1-4; a possible D gene is TRBD1 (6 bases). This CDR3 contains 15 residues. Trimming stripped 8 bases from V and 6 bases from J, with 20 bases between. Germline V lookup: CDR1 SGDLS, CDR2 YYNGEE. The CDR3 loop reads CASSGGGQGHEKLFF. The CDR3 DNA follows: TGTGCCAGTAGTGGCGGGGGGCAGGGCCATGAAAAACTGTTTTTT.

A word on this clone: In the same sample, other DNA sequences code for this CDR3. CDR3 nucleotides: TGCGCCTCCAGCCCCCGGTGGGGGGGACGTCCTGGAAACACCATATATTTT. It is translated as CASSPRWGGRPGNTIYF. This rearrangement joins TRBV4-3 to TRBJ1-3; D possibly corresponds to TRBD1 (5 bases). V was cut by 11 bases and J by 2 bases, with 25 bases left in between. There are 17 residues in the CDR3. CDR1 and CDR2 from the germline V gene are LGHNA and YSLEER.

The chain recombines TRBV5-6 with TRBJ2-2, with TRBD1 as a possible D gene (5 bases). Germline values: CDR1 SGHDT, CDR2 YYEEEE. The CDR3 is 16 amino acids. V gave up 1 base and J gave up 4 bases, with 14 bases separating them. The CDR3 coding sequence is TGTGCCAGCAGCTTGAGAGGCAGGGTTGGCACCGGGGAGCTGTTTTTT. This codes for CASSLRGRVGTGELFF.

This clone has just a few counts. The V gene is TRBV5-4, the J gene TRBJ1-2; 11 bases are shared with TRBD1. The CDR3 consists of 15 residues. V shed 4 bases and J 4 bases; nucleotides not matched to a gene: 6. Germline-derived CDR1 and CDR2 are SGHNT and YYREEE (reference sequence). The DNA of the CDR3 is TGTGCCAGCAGCCCTAGGACAGGGGGCCTCTATGGCTACACCTTC. Residues: CASSPRTGGLYGYTF.

The rearrangement uses TRBV5-1 and TRBJ1-1, with 7 bases that match TRBD1. Germline CDR1 SGHRS, CDR2 YFSETQ. With 4 bases clipped from V and 0 bases from J, the junction kept 12 bases outside the gene matches. The CDR3 is 17 residues long. CDR3 nucleotides: TGCGCCAGCAGCCTAAGAGGACAGGAGGAATTGAACACTGAAGCTTTCTTT. This encodes CASSLRGQEELNTEAFF.

There are a few counts of this clone. The chain employs TRBV4-2 and TRBJ2-5; D possibly corresponds to TRBD1 (5 bases). This CDR3 contains 17 residues. Germline lookup yields CDR1 LGHNA and CDR2 YNFKEQ. V was shortened by 0 bases and J by 9 bases, with 23 bases between the two germline ends. The CDR3 nucleotides read TGTGCCAGCAGCCAAGATGAACAGGCGGAGACCCAAGGGGCCCAGTACTTC. Amino acid sequence: CASSQDEQAETQGAQYF.

The gene calls are TRBV27 and TRBJ2-7; the D gene is possibly TRBD1 (6 bases). Germline assignment: CDR1 MNHEY and CDR2 SMNVEV (reference sequence). V gave up 7 bases and J gave up 6 bases, with 16 bases separating them. The CDR3 is 13 amino acids. CDR3 sequence reads: CASIQGQGGEQYF. CDR3 coding DNA: TGTGCCAGCATCCAGGGGCAGGGCGGCGAGCAGTACTTC.

This clone was picked up a small number of times. The chain recombines TRBV13 with TRBJ1-1; a possible D gene is TRBD1 (5 bases). Germline V CDR1 and CDR2: PRHDT, FYEKMQ (reference sequence). The CDR3 has 14 amino acids. The germline V and J ends were trimmed by 0 bases and 6 bases, with 11 bases remaining between them. CDR3 loop: CASSLGNRGAEAFF. DNA of the CDR3: TGTGCCAGCAGCTTAGGCAACCGGGGGGCTGAAGCTTTCTTT.

The count of this clone is one. V usage is TRBV12-5 and J usage is TRBJ2-2; TRBD1 is a possible D gene (5 bases). The CDR3 is 12 residues long. The V gene lost 4 bases and the J gene lost 8 bases, with 8 bases spanning the gap. From germline, CDR1 is LGHNT and CDR2 FRNRAP. The CDR3: CASGSGLGELFF. The CDR3 DNA reads TGTGCTAGTGGTTCAGGGCTAGGGGAGCTGTTTTTT.

The chain combines TRBV10-2 with TRBJ1-2; D is ambiguous. The CDR3 runs 13 residues. The germline CDR1 and CDR2 sequences are WSHSY and SAAADI. Trimming pared 2 bases from V and 1 base from J, leaving 5 bases between. CDR3: CASSEGLNYGYTF. Here the CDR3 DNA reads TGCGCCAGCAGTGAGGGGCTTAACTATGGCTACACCTTC.

CDR3 loop: CASSSDLASEKLFF. In DNA, the CDR3 is TGCGCCAGCAGCTCGGACCTAGCTAGTGAAAAACTGTTTTTT. The J gene is TRBJ1-4, the V gene TRBV5-1; D uncertain. Germline V CDR1 and CDR2: SGHRS, YFSETQ. The V end lost 3 bases, the J end lost 7 bases, and 13 bases lay between the germline ends. The CDR3 sequence is 14 residues long.

The genes are TRBV29-1 and TRBJ2-5; D is possibly TRBD2 (5 bases). The germline V gene has CDR1 SQVTM and CDR2 ANQGSEA. Deletions cut 0 bases from V and 10 bases from J, with 9 bases between. This CDR3 contains 11 residues. CDR3 DNA sequence: TGCAGCGTTGAAGATGGAGGTTTCCAGTACTTC. Translation gives CSVEDGGFQYF.

J is TRBJ1-4 and V is TRBV4-2; 10 positions match TRBD1. The J segment lost 6 bases and the V segment lost 5 bases, leaving 6 bases of the junction unmatched. There are 15 residues in the CDR3. The V gene's germline CDR1 is LGHNA and CDR2 YNFKEQ. CDR3 in DNA: TGTGCCAGCAGCGGAGGGACAGGGGATCATGAAAAACTGTTTTTT. It codes for CASSGGTGDHEKLFF.

J is TRBJ2-5 and V is TRBV6-6; 7 nucleotides line up with TRBD2. Germline-derived CDR1 and CDR2 are MNHNY and SVGAGI (reference sequence). This CDR3 has 14 residues. Unmatched junction bases numbered 2, after V lost 2 bases and J lost 2 bases. DNA for the CDR3: TGTGCCAGCAGTTACGGACTAGAACAAGAGACCCAGTACTTC. This encodes CASSYGLEQETQYF.

Written as DNA, the CDR3 is TGTGCCAGTAGTCTGGGGGCGAGAGGCTACACCTTC. Amino acids: CASSLGARGYTF. This rearrangement joins TRBV19 to TRBJ1-2; possibly TRBD1 for D (6 bases). Germline CDR1 is LNHDA and CDR2 is SQIVND (reference sequence). With 5 bases removed from V and 8 bases from J, the gap between germline ends came to 12 bases. This CDR3 contains 12 residues.

This chain uses TRBV28 with TRBJ2-3; 9 bases are a match to TRBD2. Germline V gives CDR1 MDHEN, CDR2 SYDVKM. The ends lost 6 bases at V and 1 base at J; junction bases unmatched: 8. The CDR3 is 16 amino acids. The CDR3 loop is CASSPPGGGGTDTQYF. The CDR3 DNA reads as TGTGCCAGCAGCCCCCCGGGCGGGGGGGGCACAGATACGCAGTATTTT.

V gene TRBV10-3 combines with J gene TRBJ2-6; a weak D match, TRBD1 (5 bases). The ends were cut back, 0 bases at V and 2 bases at J, with 5 bases in the middle. CDR3 length: 15 residues. Germline V CDR1 and CDR2: ENHRY, SYGVKD. The CDR3 sequence: CAISESGAGANVLTF. Here the CDR3 DNA reads TGTGCCATCAGTGAGTCAGGGGCTGGGGCCAACGTCCTGACTTTC.

The V call is TRBV19, the J call TRBJ2-4; D is perhaps TRBD1 (6 bases). Deletions cut 5 bases from V and 4 bases from J, with 9 bases between. Germline CDR1 LNHDA, CDR2 SQIVND (reference sequence). This CDR3 region has 13 residues. The CDR3, as DNA: TGTGCCAGTAGTGGGACAACGAAAAACATTCAGTACTTC. This encodes CASSGTTKNIQYF.

This chain uses TRBV6-2 or TRBV6-3 with TRBJ1-2; weak D call: TRBD1 (5 bases). Germline V gene lookup returns CDR1 MNHEY and CDR2 SVGEGT. The CDR3 length is 14 residues. V lost 6 bases to trimming and J lost 3 bases, with 14 bases between them. The CDR3 region has the DNA TGTGCCAGCAGCTCTCAGGGAGGGGACTATGGCTACACCTTC. As protein: CASSSQGGDYGYTF.

The J gene is TRBJ1-1, the V gene TRBV20-1; 8 bases match TRBD1. The CDR3 sequence is 14 residues long. The germline V gene encodes CDR1 DFQATT and CDR2 SNEGSKA (reference sequence). After removal of 3 bases from V and 7 bases from J, the junction contained 10 bases not matched to a gene. DNA of the CDR3: TGCAGTGCTAGTGGTTCAGGGGGCCTTATTGAAGCTTTCTTT. It specifies CSASGSGGLIEAFF.

The gene calls are TRBV19 and TRBJ2-1, with 11 bases lining up with TRBD2. The V segment lost 2 bases and the J segment 8 bases; nucleotides outside the gene matches: 5. The CDR3 contains 15 residues. The germline CDR1 and CDR2 sequences are LNHDA and SQIVND (reference sequence). The CDR3 spells CASSISSGGEYEQFF. CDR3 sequence (DNA): TGTGCCAGTAGTATAAGTAGCGGGGGGGAATATGAGCAGTTCTTC. The full variable domain, completed using reference TRBV19 and TRBJ2-1, is DGGITQSPKYLFRKEGQNVTLSCEQNLNHDAMYWYRQDPGQGLRLIYYSQIVNDFQKGDIAEGYSVSREKKESFPLTVTSAQKNPTAFYLCASSISSGGEYEQFFGPGTRLTVL.

Concerning this clone: Germline is not matched at one junction end, which may reflect a read error. The chain recombines TRBV5-1 with TRBJ1-1, with D hard to call. CDR3 length equals 9 residues. From germline, CDR1 is SGHRS and CDR2 YFSETQ. The CDR3, as DNA: TGCGCCAGCAGCCCCATCGACTCATTT. Its protein product is CASSPIDSF.

This sequence joins TRBV7-3 and TRBJ2-2, with D unclear. CDR1 is SGHTA, CDR2 FQGTGA, per germline. V lost 2 bases to trimming and J lost 5 bases, with 6 bases between them. The CDR3 is made up of 13 amino acids. CDR3 in DNA: TGTGCCAGCAGCTTACAGAGGACCGGGGAGCTGTTTTTT. This encodes CASSLQRTGELFF. Using reference TRBV7-3 and TRBJ2-2 for the parts outside the CDR3, the full variable domain is GAGVSQTPSNKVTEKGKYVELRCDPISGHTALYWYRQSLGQGPEFLIYFQGTGAADDSGLPNDRFFAVRPEGSVSTLKIQRTERGDSAVYLCASSLQRTGELFFGEGSRLTVL.

This chain links TRBV11-3 with TRBJ2-1; 13 nucleotides line up with TRBD2. CDR3 length equals 16 residues. V gave up 5 bases and J gave up 4 bases; unmatched junction bases: 5. Germline V gives CDR1 SGHNT, CDR2 YENEEA. CDR3 amino acids: CASSRGTSGVYNEQFF. CDR3 coding DNA: TGTGCCAGCAGCCGAGGGACTAGCGGGGTGTACAATGAGCAGTTCTTC.

The rearrangement joins TRBV9 to TRBJ2-7, with TRBD1 identical over 7 bases. The CDR3 totals 16 residues. V lost 1 base to trimming and J lost 1 base; unmatched junction nucleotides: 8. Germline-derived CDR1 and CDR2 are SGDLS and YYNGEE. CDR3 residues: CASSVTPGTASYEQYF. The CDR3 DNA reads as TGTGCCAGCAGCGTAACTCCCGGGACAGCATCCTACGAGCAGTACTTC.